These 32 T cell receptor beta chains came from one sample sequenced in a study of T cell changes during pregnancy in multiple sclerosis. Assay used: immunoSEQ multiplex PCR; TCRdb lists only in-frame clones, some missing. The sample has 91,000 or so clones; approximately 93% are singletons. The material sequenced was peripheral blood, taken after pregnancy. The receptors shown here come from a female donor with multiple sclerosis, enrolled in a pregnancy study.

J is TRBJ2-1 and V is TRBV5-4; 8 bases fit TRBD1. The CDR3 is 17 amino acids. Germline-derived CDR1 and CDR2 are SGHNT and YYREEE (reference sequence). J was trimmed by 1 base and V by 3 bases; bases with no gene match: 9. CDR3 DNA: TGTGCCAGCAGCTCCACAAGAACAGGGGGATCCTACAATGAGCAGTTCTTC. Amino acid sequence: CASSSTRTGGSYNEQFF.

The CDR3 reads CATSRLAAANTDTQYF. The CDR3 DNA is TGTGCCACCAGCAGACTAGCCGCAGCAAACACAGATACGCAGTATTTT. The chain couples TRBV15 to TRBJ2-3, with D tentatively TRBD2 (5 bases). The CDR3 spans 16 residues. Germline V gene sequence: CDR1 LNHNV, CDR2 YYDKDF (reference sequence). V dropped 2 bases and J dropped 2 bases, with 14 bases sitting between them. The full variable domain, with the rest looked up from reference TRBV15 and TRBJ2-3, is DAMVIQNPRYQVTQFGKPVTLSCSQTLNHNVMYWYQQKSSQAPKLLFHYYDKDFNNEADTPDNFQSRRPNTSFCFLDIRSPGLGDTAMYLCATSRLAAANTDTQYFGPGTRLTVL.

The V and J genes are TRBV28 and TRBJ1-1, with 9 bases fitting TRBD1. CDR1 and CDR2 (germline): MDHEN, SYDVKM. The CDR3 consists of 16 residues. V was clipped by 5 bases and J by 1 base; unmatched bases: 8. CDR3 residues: CASSPTGGLTNTEAFF. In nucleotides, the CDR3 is TGTGCCAGCAGTCCAACAGGGGGCTTAACGAACACTGAAGCTTTCTTT. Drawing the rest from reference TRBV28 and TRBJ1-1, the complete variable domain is DVKVTQSSRYLVKRTGEKVFLECVQDMDHENMFWYRQDPGLGLRLIYFSYDVKMKEKGDIPEGYSVSREKKERFSLILESASTNQTSMYLCASSPTGGLTNTEAFFGQGTRLTVV.

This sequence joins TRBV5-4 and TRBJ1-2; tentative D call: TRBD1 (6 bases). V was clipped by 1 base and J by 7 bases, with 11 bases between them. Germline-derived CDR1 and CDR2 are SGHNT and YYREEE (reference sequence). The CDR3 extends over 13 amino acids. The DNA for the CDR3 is TGTGCCAGCAGCTTGACTGGGGGCTCTGGCTACACCTTC. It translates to CASSLTGGSGYTF.

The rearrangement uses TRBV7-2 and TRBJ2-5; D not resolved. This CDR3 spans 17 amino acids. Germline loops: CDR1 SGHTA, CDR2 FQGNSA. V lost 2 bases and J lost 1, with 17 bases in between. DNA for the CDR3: TGTGCCAGCAGCTTAAAACCAAACCTTAACGGCCAAGAGACCCAGTACTTC. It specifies CASSLKPNLNGQETQYF.

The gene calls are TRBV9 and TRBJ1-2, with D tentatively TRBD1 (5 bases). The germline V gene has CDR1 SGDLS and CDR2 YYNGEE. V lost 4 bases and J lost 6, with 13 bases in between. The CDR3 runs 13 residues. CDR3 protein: CASSPLWGDGYTF. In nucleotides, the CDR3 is TGTGCCAGCAGCCCCCTTTGGGGGGATGGCTACACCTTC.

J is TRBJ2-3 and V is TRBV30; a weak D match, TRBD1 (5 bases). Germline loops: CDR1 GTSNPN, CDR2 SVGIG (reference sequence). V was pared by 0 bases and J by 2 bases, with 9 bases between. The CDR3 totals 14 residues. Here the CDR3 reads CAWSVLGATDTQYF. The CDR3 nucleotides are TGTGCCTGGAGTGTATTAGGGGCCACAGATACGCAGTATTTT.

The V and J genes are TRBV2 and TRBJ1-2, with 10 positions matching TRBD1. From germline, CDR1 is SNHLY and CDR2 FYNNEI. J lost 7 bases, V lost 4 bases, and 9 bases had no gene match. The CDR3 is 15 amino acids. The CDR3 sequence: CASSVIPGQGFGYTF. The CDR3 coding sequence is TGTGCCAGCAGTGTCATTCCGGGACAGGGGTTTGGCTACACCTTC.

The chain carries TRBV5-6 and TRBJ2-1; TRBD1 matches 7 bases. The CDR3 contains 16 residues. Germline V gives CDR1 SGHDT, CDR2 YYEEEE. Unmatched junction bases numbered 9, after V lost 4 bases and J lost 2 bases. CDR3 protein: CASSLATGNPYNEQFF. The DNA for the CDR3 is TGTGCCAGCAGCCTCGCGACAGGGAATCCCTACAATGAGCAGTTCTTC.

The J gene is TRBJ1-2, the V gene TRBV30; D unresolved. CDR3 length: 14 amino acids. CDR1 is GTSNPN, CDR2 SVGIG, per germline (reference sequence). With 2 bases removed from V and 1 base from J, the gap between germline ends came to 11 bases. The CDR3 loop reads CAWSFAGDNYGYTF. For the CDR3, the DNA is TGTGCCTGGAGTTTTGCAGGTGATAACTATGGCTACACCTTC.

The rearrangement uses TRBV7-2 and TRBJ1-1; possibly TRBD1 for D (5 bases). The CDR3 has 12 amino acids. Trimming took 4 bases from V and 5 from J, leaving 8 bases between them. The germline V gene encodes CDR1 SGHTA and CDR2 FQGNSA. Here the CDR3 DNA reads TGTGCCAGCAGCTGGGGACTGACTGAAGCTTTCTTT. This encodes CASSWGLTEAFF. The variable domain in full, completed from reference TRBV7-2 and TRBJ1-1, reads GAGVSQSPSNKVTEKGKDVELRCDPISGHTALYWYRQSLGQGLEFLIYFQGNSAPDKSGLPSDRFSAERTGGSVSTLTIQRTQQEDSAVYLCASSWGLTEAFFGQGTRLTVV.

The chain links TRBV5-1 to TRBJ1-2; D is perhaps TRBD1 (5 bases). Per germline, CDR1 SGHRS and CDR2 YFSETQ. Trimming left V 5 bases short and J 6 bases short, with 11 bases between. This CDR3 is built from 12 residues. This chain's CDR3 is CASRGQGHGYTF. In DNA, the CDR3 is TGCGCCAGCAGGGGGCAGGGTCATGGCTACACCTTC.

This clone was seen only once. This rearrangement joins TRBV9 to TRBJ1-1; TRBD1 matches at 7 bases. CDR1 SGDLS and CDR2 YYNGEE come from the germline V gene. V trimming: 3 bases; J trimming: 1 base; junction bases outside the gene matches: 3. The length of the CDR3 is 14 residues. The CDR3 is CASSGGGENTEAFF. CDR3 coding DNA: TGTGCCAGCAGCGGAGGGGGCGAGAACACTGAAGCTTTCTTT.

The CDR3 spells CASSPAGRINEQFF. Written as DNA, the CDR3 is TGTGCCAGCAGCCCGGCAGGGAGGATCAATGAGCAGTTCTTC. The chain joins TRBV13 to TRBJ2-1; tentative D call: TRBD2 (6 bases). V gave up 5 bases and J gave up 6 bases, with 14 bases separating them. This CDR3 is built from 14 residues. Per the germline V gene, CDR1 is PRHDT and CDR2 is FYEKMQ (reference sequence).

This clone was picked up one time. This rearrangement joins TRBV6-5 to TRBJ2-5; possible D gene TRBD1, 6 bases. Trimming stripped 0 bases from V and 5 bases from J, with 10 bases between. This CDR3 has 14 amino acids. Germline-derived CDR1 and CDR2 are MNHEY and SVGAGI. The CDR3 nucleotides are TGTGCCAGCAGTTACTCACAGGGCCGGGAGACCCAGTACTTC. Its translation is CASSYSQGRETQYF.

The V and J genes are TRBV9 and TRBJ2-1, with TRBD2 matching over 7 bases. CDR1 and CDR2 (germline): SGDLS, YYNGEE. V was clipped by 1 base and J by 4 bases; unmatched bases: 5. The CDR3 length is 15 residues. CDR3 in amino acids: CASSVSLAEYNEQFF. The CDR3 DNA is TGTGCCAGCAGCGTAAGTCTAGCGGAATACAATGAGCAGTTCTTC.

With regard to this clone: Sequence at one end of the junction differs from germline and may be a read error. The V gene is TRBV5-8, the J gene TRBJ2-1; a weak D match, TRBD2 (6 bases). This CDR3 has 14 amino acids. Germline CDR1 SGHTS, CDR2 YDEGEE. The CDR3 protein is CASSQDLELAWRFF. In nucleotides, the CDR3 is TGCGCCAGCAGCCAAGATCTAGAGCTAGCGTGGCGGTTCTTC. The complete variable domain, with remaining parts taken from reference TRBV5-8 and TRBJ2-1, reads EAGVTQSPTHLIKTRGQQATLRCSPISGHTSVYWYQQALGLGLQFLLWYDEGEERNRGNFPPRFSGRQFPNYSSELNVNALELEDSALYLCASSQDLELAWRFFGPGTRLTVL.

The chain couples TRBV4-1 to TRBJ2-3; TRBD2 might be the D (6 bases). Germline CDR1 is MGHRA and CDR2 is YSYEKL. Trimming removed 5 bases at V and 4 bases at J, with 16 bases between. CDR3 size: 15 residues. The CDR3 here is CASSSHGTSSDTQYF. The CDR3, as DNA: TGCGCCAGCAGCTCCCACGGGACTTCTTCAGATACGCAGTATTTT.

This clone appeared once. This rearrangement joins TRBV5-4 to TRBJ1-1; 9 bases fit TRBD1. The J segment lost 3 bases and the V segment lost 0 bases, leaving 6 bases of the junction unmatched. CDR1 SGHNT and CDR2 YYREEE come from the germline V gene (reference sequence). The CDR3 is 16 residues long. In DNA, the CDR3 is TGTGCCAGCAGCTTGGTACAGGGGGCATGGGACACTGAAGCTTTCTTT. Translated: CASSLVQGAWDTEAFF.

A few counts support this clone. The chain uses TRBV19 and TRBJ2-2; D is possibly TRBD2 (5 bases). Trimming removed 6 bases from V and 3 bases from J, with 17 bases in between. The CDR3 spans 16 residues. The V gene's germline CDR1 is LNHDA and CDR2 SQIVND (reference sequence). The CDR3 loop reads CASRPHEGMDTGELFF. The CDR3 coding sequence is TGTGCCAGTAGGCCCCACGAGGGAATGGACACCGGGGAGCTGTTTTTT.

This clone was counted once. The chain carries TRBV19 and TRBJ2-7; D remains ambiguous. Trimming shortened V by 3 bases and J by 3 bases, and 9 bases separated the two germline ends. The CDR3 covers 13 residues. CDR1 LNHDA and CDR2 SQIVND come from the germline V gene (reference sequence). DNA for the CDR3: TGTGCCAGTAGTATCCCCGGTGGCTACGAGCAGTACTTC. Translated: CASSIPGGYEQYF. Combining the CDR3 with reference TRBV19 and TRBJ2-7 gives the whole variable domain DGGITQSPKYLFRKEGQNVTLSCEQNLNHDAMYWYRQDPGQGLRLIYYSQIVNDFQKGDIAEGYSVSREKKESFPLTVTSAQKNPTAFYLCASSIPGGYEQYFGPGTRLTVT.

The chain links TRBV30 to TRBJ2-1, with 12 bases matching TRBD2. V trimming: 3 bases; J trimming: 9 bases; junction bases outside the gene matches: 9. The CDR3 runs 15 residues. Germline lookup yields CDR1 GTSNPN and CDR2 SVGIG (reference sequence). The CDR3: CAWSPTSGSRGEQFF. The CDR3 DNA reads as TGTGCCTGGAGCCCGACTAGCGGGAGTAGGGGTGAGCAGTTCTTC.

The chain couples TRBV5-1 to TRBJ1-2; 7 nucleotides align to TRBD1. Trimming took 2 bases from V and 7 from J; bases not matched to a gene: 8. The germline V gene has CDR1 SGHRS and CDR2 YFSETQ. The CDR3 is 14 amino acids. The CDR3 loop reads CASSLESTGAGYTF. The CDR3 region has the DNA TGCGCCAGCAGCTTAGAAAGTACAGGGGCTGGCTACACCTTC.

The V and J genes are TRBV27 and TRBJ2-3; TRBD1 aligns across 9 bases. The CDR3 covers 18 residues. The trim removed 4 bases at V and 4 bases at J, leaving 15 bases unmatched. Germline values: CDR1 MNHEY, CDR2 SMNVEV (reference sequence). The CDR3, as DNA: TGTGCCAGCAGTTATGGAGGATCCGGGACAGGGATCGCAGATACGCAGTATTTT. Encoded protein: CASSYGGSGTGIADTQYF.

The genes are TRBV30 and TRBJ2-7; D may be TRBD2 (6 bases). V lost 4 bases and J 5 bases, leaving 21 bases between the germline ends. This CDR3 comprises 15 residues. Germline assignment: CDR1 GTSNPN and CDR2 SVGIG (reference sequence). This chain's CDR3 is CAWNRDSSFSHEQYF. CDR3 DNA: TGTGCCTGGAACCGGGACTCGAGTTTCAGCCACGAGCAGTACTTC.

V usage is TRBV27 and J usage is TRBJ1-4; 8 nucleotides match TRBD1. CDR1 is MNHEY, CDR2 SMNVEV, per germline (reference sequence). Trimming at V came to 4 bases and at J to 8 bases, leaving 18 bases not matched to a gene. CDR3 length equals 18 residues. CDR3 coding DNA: TGTGCCAGCAGTTCTATATACCCGCAGGGGGCGTATTCGGAAAAACTGTTTTTT. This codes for CASSSIYPQGAYSEKLFF.

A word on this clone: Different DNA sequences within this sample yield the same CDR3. This CDR3 is CASRSGSYEQYF. The CDR3 bases are TGTGCCAGTCGATCGGGTTCCTACGAGCAGTACTTC. The chain combines TRBV2 with TRBJ2-7; D ambiguous. The CDR3 spans 12 residues. V was clipped by 9 bases and J by 1 base, with 10 bases between them. Germline V gene sequence: CDR1 SNHLY, CDR2 FYNNEI.

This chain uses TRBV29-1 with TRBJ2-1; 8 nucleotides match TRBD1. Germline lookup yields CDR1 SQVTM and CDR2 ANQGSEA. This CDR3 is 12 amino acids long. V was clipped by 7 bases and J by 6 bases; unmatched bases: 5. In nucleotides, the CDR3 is TGCAGCGCCCGAGGACAGGGCAATGAGCAGTTCTTC. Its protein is CSARGQGNEQFF.

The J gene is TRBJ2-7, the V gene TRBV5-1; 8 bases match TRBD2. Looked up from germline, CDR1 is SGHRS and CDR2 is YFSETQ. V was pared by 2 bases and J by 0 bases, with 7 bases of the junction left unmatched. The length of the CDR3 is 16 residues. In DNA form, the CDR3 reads TGCGCCAGCAGCTTAGGGTCCGGGACTAGCTCCTACGAGCAGTACTTC. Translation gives CASSLGSGTSSYEQYF. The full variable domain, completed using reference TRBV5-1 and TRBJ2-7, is KAGVTQTPRYLIKTRGQQVTLSCSPISGHRSVSWYQQTPGQGLQFLFEYFSETQRNKGNFPGRFSGRQFSNSRSEMNVSTLELGDSALYLCASSLGSGTSSYEQYFGPGTRLTVT.

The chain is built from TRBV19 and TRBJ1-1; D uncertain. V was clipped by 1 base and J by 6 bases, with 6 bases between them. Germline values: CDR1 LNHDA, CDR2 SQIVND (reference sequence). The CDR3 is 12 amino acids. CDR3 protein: CASSIGVAEAFF. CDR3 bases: TGTGCCAGTAGTATAGGCGTCGCTGAAGCTTTCTTT.

As DNA, the CDR3 is TGTGCCAGTAGTATTGGCGGAGTGGGTGAAAAACTGTTTTTT. Translation gives CASSIGGVGEKLFF. The V and J genes are TRBV19 and TRBJ1-4, with D hard to call. Trimming pared 3 bases from V and 7 bases from J, leaving 12 bases between. Germline V lookup: CDR1 LNHDA, CDR2 SQIVND (reference sequence). The CDR3 contains 14 residues.

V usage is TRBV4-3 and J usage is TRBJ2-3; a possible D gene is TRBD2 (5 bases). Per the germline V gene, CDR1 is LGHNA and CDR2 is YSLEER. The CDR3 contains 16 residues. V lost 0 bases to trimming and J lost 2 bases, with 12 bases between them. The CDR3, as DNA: TGCGCCAGCAGCCAAGACCGAACTAGTTTCACAGATACGCAGTATTTT. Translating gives CASSQDRTSFTDTQYF.